This entry concerns a single T cell receptor beta chain. Only in-frame clones appear in the TCRdb table, and some are missing; sequencing was by immunoSEQ multiplex PCR. The top ten hold around 6% of the sample, which has about 37,000 clones, about 91% seen once. The germline V gene has CDR1 SNHLY and CDR2 FYNNEI. V was shortened by 7 bases and J by 5 bases, with 11 bases between the two germline ends. The CDR3 runs to 13 residues. This entry is derived from a study of blood T cell repertoires in COVID-19. The source is a woman of 80 years or more with acute or convalescent COVID-19. The sample was peripheral blood. The chain combines TRBV2 with TRBJ1-4; TRBD1 is a possible D gene (6 bases). CDR3: CASKDSLNEKLFF. In DNA, the CDR3 is TGTGCCAGCAAGGACAGCCTCAATGAAAAACTGTTTTTT.